The entry below gives a single T cell receptor (beta chain) sequence along with its context. The antigen is undetermined. This record belongs to a study of T cell repertoires in cytomegalovirus infection. Study as a whole: As its CMV epitopes, the study selected recently identified HLA-C-restricted and well-studied HLA-B-restricted targets. Carrying CMV and the relevant HLA type showed in public TCR beta signatures. Notes on the study in general: HLA-C-restricted TCR beta clonotypes specific for CMV led the ex vivo response. Of the TCR beta families, the public ones yielded a cumulative frequency that identified carriers of CMV plus the relevant HLA.

Trimming pared 0 bases from V and 2 bases from J, leaving 10 bases between. The CDR3 totals 15 residues. CDR1 SGHRS and CDR2 YFSETQ come from the germline V gene. TCRdb reanalysed the reads using MiXCR and keeps one entry per CDR3 protein. The table shows approximately 110,000 distinct CDR3 sequences, with about 33% occurring only once. The sample in question was CD8+ T cells from cultured PBMCs, obtained from culture after CMV antigen stimulation. The clonotype comes from a human donor in good health (CMV status not recorded). Some clones in this sample may be carry-over from other donors' samples. This chain connects TRBV5-1 to TRBJ2-3; perhaps TRBD2 as D (5 bases). CDR3 region: CASSLGPGNTDTQYF. In DNA, the CDR3 is TGCGCCAGCAGCTTGGGGCCGGGAAACACAGATACGCAGTATTTT.